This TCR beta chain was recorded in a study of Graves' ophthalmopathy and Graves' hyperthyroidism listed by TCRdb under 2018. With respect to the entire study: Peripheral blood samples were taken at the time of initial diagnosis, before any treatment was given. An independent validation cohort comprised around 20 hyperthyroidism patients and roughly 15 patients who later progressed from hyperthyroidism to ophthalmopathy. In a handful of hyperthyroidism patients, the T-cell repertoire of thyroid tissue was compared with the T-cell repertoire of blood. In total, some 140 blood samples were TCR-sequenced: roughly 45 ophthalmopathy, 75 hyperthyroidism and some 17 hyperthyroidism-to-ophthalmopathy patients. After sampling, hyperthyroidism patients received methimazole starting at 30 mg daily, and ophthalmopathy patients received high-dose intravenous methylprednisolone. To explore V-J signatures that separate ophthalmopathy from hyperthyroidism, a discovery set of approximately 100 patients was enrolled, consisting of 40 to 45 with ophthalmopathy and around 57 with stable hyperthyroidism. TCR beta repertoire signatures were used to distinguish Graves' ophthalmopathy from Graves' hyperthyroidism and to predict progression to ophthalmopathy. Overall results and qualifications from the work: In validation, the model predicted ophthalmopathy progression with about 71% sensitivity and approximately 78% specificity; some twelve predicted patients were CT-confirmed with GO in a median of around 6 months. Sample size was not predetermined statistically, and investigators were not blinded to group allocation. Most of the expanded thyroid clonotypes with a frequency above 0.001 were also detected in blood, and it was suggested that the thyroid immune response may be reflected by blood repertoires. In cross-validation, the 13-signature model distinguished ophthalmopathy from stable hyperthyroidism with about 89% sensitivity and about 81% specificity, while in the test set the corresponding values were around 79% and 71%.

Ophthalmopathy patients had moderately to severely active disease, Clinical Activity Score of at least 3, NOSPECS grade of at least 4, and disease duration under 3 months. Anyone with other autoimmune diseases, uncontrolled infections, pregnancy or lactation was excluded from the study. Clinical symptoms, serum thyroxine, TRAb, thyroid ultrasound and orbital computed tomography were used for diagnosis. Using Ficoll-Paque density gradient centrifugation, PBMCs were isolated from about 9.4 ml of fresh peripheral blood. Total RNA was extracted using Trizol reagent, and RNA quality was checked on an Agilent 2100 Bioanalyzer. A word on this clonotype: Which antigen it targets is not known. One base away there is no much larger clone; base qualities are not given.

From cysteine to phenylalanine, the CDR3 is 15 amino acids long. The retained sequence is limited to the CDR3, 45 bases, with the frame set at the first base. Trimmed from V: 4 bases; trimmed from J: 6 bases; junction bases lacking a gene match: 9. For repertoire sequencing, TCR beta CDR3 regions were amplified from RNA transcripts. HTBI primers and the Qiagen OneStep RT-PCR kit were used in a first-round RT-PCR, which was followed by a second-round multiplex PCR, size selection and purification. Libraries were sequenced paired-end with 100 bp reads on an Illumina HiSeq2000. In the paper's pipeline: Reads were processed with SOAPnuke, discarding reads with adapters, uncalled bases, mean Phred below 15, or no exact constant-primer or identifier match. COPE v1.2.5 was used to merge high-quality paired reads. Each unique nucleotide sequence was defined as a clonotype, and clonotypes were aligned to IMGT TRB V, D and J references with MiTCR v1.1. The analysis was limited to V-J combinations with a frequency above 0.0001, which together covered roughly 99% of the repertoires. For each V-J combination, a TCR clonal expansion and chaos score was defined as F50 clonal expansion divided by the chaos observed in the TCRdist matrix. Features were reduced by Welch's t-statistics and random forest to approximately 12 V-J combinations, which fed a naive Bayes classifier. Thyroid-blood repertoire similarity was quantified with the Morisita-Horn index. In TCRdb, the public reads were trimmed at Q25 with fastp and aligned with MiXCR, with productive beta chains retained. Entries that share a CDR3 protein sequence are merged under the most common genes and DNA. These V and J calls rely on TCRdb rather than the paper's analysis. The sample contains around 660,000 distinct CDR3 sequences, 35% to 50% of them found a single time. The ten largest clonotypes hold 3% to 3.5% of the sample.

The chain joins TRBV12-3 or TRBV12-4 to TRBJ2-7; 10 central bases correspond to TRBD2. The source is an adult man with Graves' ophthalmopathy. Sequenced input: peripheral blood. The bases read TGTGCCAGCAGTTACTTAGGGACTAGCGTTTTCGAGCAGTACTTC. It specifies CASSYLGTSVFEQYF.